These T cell receptor beta chains were read from a single sample in a study of cytomegalovirus exposure and HLA in healthy donors. TCRdb's table, derived via immunoSEQ multiplex PCR, lists solely in-frame clones and lacks some. The data contain under 200,000 clones, around 80% of them singletons. Sequencing was carried out using PBMCs. These receptors all stem from a woman aged 45-65 years in good health and CMV-seropositive. CDR3s include the opening cysteine and the closing phenylalanine or tryptophan. A D gene is named only where the DNA matches it firmly. Clone sizes are given selectively: once, few, many, or a class where the clone is expanded.

j_gene: TRBJ1-2
d_gene: -
abundance: -
v_gene: TRBV7-9
CDR3aa: CASSPFTDYGYTF
CDR3nt: TGTGCCAGCAGCCCTTTTACAGACTATGGCTACACCTTC

j_gene: TRBJ2-3
d_gene: TRBD2
abundance: -
v_gene: TRBV6-1
CDR3aa: CASSDRLAVSSTDTQYF
CDR3nt: TGTGCCAGCAGTGATCGGCTAGCGGTCTCTAGCACAGATACGCAGTATTTT

j_gene: TRBJ2-7
d_gene: TRBD2
abundance: -
v_gene: TRBV4-1
CDR3aa: CASSQLWASGSYEQYF
CDR3nt: TGCGCCAGCAGCCAACTTTGGGCTAGCGGTTCCTACGAGCAGTACTTC

j_gene: TRBJ2-5
d_gene: -
abundance: -
v_gene: TRBV15
CDR3aa: CATSPGKSAGRETQYF
CDR3nt: TGTGCCACCAGCCCAGGGAAATCAGCCGGTCGAGAGACCCAGTACTTC

j_gene: TRBJ2-3
d_gene: -
abundance: -
v_gene: TRBV5-5
CDR3aa: CASSLGLASTDTQYF
CDR3nt: TGTGCCAGCAGCTTGGGCCTAGCGAGCACAGATACGCAGTATTTT

j_gene: TRBJ2-1
d_gene: TRBD2
abundance: -
v_gene: TRBV6-1
CDR3aa: CASSEHTSGSYNEQFF
CDR3nt: TGTGCCAGCAGCGAACACACTAGCGGGAGCTACAATGAGCAGTTCTTC

j_gene: TRBJ1-2
d_gene: -
abundance: -
v_gene: TRBV4-3
CDR3aa: CASSPMSGAFNYGYTF
CDR3nt: TGCGCCAGCAGCCCCATGAGTGGGGCCTTCAACTATGGCTACACCTTC

j_gene: TRBJ1-1
d_gene: -
abundance: -
v_gene: TRBV5-6
CDR3aa: CASSSTGGYVFF
CDR3nt: TGTGCCAGCAGCAGCACCGGCGGGTATGTTTTCTTT

j_gene: TRBJ2-7
d_gene: -
abundance: -
v_gene: TRBV5-1
CDR3aa: CASSAVQGGEQYF
CDR3nt: TGCGCCAGCAGCGCGGTCCAGGGGGGCGAGCAGTACTTC

j_gene: TRBJ2-7
d_gene: -
abundance: few
v_gene: TRBV28
CDR3aa: CASSLVGQLAYEQYF
CDR3nt: TGTGCCAGCAGTTTAGTAGGACAGCTAGCCTACGAGCAGTACTTC

j_gene: TRBJ2-3
d_gene: TRBD2
abundance: -
v_gene: TRBV4-2
CDR3aa: CASSPKGGAGAITDTQYF
CDR3nt: TGTGCCAGCAGCCCTAAGGGAGGAGCGGGGGCGATCACAGATACGCAGTATTTT